This T cell receptor beta chain was observed in a study of T cells in Graves' hyperthyroidism and ophthalmopathy. It was approximately 9.7 ml of fresh peripheral blood that supplied the PBMCs. Researchers amplified the TCR beta CDR3 regions from RNA transcripts. Using the HTBI primer set, a first-round RT-PCR was run on the TCR CDR3. Via MiXCR, TCRdb re-called the multiplex PCR reads, giving one row per CDR3 protein. The sample contains 750,000 to 900,000 distinct CDR3 sequences, over 35% of which appear only once. Germline CDR1 is SGHTA and CDR2 is FQGNSA. The CDR3 sequence is 15 residues long. Trimming pared 5 bases from V and 0 bases from J, leaving 13 bases between.

Sequencing input: blood. This sequence joins TRBV7-2 and TRBJ1-1; no firm D call. The source of this sequence is a man aged 18 to 29 with Graves' hyperthyroidism. The CDR3 DNA reads TGTGCCAGCAGCCCACGGGCGTATATGAACACTGAAGCTTTCTTT. Translating gives CASSPRAYMNTEAFF.